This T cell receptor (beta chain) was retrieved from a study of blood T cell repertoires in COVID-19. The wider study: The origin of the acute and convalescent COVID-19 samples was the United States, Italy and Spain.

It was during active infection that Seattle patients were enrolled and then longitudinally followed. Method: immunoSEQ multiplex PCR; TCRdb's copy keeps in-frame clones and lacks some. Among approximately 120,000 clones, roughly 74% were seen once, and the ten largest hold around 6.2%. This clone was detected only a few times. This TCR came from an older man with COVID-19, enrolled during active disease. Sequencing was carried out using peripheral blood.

The CDR3 reads CASSPGTSGRVAYEQYF. CDR3 in DNA: TGTGCCAGCTCACCCGGGACTAGCGGGAGAGTCGCGTACGAGCAGTACTTC. The chain uses TRBV18 and TRBJ2-7; 14 bases fit TRBD2. With 3 bases clipped from V and 4 bases from J, the junction kept 8 bases outside the gene matches. The germline gives CDR1 KGHSH, CDR2 LQKENI. The CDR3 is 17 amino acids.